The next 21 T cell receptor beta chains were all read from a single sample in a study of T cell responses to AZD1222 COVID-19 vaccine. The repertoire was sequenced with immunoSEQ multiplex PCR; TCRdb's copy has only in-frame clones and lacks some. The top ten clones hold around 0.58% of a sample with roughly 250,000 clones, 80% to 95% of them seen once. Here the sequenced sample was peripheral blood, taken on day 0 of AZD1222 vaccination. These receptors came from an adult in good health.

This sequence joins TRBV29-1 and TRBJ1-2; TRBD1 aligns across 7 bases. Germline V CDR1 and CDR2: SQVTM, ANQGSEA. This CDR3 is 12 amino acids long. V dropped 1 base and J dropped 9; count of bases not matched to a gene: 5. CDR3 bases: TGCAGCGTTGAAGGCGACAGGGAACGCTACACCTTC. Amino acids: CSVEGDRERYTF.

The chain carries TRBV5-4 and TRBJ1-6; D is unresolved. The CDR3 consists of 15 residues. Germline values: CDR1 SGHNT, CDR2 YYREEE (reference sequence). Trimming left V 2 bases short and J 6 bases short, with 12 bases between. The CDR3 region has the DNA TGTGCCAGCAGCTTAGGCCAAGGATTTAATTCACCCCTCCACTTT. Translation: CASSLGQGFNSPLHF.

The chain uses TRBV7-9 and TRBJ2-1; D may be TRBD2 (6 bases). Germline V CDR1 and CDR2: SEHNR, FQNEAQ (reference sequence). V gave up 5 bases and J gave up 12 bases, with 17 bases separating them. The CDR3 extends over 13 amino acids. The CDR3 region has the DNA TGTGCCAGCAGCCTACCCGGGAGCCCAGGGCAGTTCTTC. Protein sequence: CASSLPGSPGQFF.

V gene TRBV5-1 combines with J gene TRBJ2-7, with 7 bases aligning to TRBD1. Germline loops: CDR1 SGHRS, CDR2 YFSETQ. The CDR3 has 15 amino acids. The junction had 12 bases not matched to a gene; V was cut back by 2 bases and J by 7 bases. In nucleotides, the CDR3 is TGCGCCAGCAGCTTCCTATCGGGACAGTCGCGGGAGCAGTACTTC. It codes for CASSFLSGQSREQYF.

This clone was detected once. The CDR3 reads CASSSGGAFF. CDR3 nucleotide sequence: TGTGCCAGCTCCTCAGGCGGGGCTTTCTTT. The genes are TRBV2 and TRBJ1-1; D uncertain. The germline gives CDR1 SNHLY, CDR2 FYNNEI. The V end was cut by 8 bases, the J end by 11 bases, with 12 bases between. This CDR3 contains 10 residues. The complete variable domain, with remaining parts taken from reference TRBV2 and TRBJ1-1, reads EPEVTQTPSHQVTQMGQEVILRCVPISNHLYFYWYRQILGQKVEFLVSFYNNEISEKSEIFDDQFSVERPDGSNFTLKIRSTKLEDSAMYFCASSSGGAFFGQGTRLTVV.

V and J are TRBV5-4 and TRBJ2-5; a possible D gene is TRBD2 (6 bases). V was trimmed by 1 base and J by 7 bases, leaving 11 bases between them. The germline V gene has CDR1 SGHNT and CDR2 YYREEE (reference sequence). This CDR3 has 13 residues. CDR3 protein: CASSLPGVGTQYF. The CDR3, as DNA: TGTGCCAGCAGCTTGCCGGGGGTTGGGACCCAGTACTTC.

This clone appeared a few times. The chain has TRBV2 and TRBJ2-3, with 9 bases matching TRBD2. The V segment lost 6 bases and the J segment 4 bases; nucleotides outside the gene matches: 8. From germline, CDR1 is SNHLY and CDR2 FYNNEI. The length of the CDR3 is 15 residues. In DNA form, the CDR3 reads TGTGCCAGCAGGCGGCTAGCGGGGAACCCAGATACGCAGTATTTT. This translates into CASRRLAGNPDTQYF.

The chain uses TRBV5-1 and TRBJ1-4; D is ambiguous. The germline V gene encodes CDR1 SGHRS and CDR2 YFSETQ. This CDR3 is 14 amino acids long. V was cut by 4 bases and J by 5 bases, with 12 bases left in between. As DNA, the CDR3 is TGCGCCAGCAGCGGCCCGGACGGGAATGAAAAACTGTTTTTT. It yields the protein CASSGPDGNEKLFF.

The chain joins TRBV24-1 to TRBJ2-5; D call uncertain. The length of the CDR3 is 12 residues. The V end lost 7 bases, the J end lost 4 bases, and 9 bases lay between the germline ends. Germline CDR1 reads KGHDR; CDR2 reads SFDVKD. CDR3 in DNA: TGTGCCACCAGCGCATTCGGAGAGACCCAGTACTTC. It encodes CATSAFGETQYF.

As regards this clone: Additional DNA sequences in this sample encode the identical CDR3. The rearrangement links TRBV9 to TRBJ1-6; D remains ambiguous. The CDR3 runs to 13 residues. The V gene's germline CDR1 is SGDLS and CDR2 YYNGEE. Trimming stripped 1 base from V and 7 bases from J, with 6 bases between. In DNA form, the CDR3 reads TGTGCCAGCAGCGTAAGGGTAAATTCACCCCTCCACTTT. It specifies CASSVRVNSPLHF.

The chain has TRBV6-5 and TRBJ1-5; no clear D. Per the germline V gene, CDR1 is MNHEY and CDR2 is SVGAGI. The CDR3 has 12 amino acids. Trimming removed 5 bases at V and 9 bases at J, with 11 bases between. The CDR3 loop is CASSRPPGPQHF. The CDR3 DNA sequence: TGTGCCAGCAGTAGACCTCCGGGGCCCCAGCATTTT.

The rearrangement links TRBV7-9 to TRBJ2-7; D is unclear. The germline V gene encodes CDR1 SEHNR and CDR2 FQNEAQ (reference sequence). Trimming took 3 bases from V and 5 from J, leaving 8 bases between them. This CDR3 spans 12 amino acids. CDR3 sequence (DNA): TGTGCCAGCAGCTTGGCGGTCAACGAGCAGTACTTC. Its translation is CASSLAVNEQYF.

The chain combines TRBV24-1 with TRBJ1-4; possibly TRBD1 for D (5 bases). This CDR3 has 13 amino acids. Germline V gene sequence: CDR1 KGHDR, CDR2 SFDVKD. Trimming pared 3 bases from V and 10 bases from J, leaving 11 bases between. The CDR3 sequence is CATSDPGTGKLFF. In DNA form, the CDR3 reads TGTGCCACCAGTGATCCCGGGACCGGAAAACTGTTTTTT.

This sequence joins TRBV6-5 and TRBJ2-1; 13 nucleotides agree with TRBD2. CDR1 is MNHEY, CDR2 SVGAGI, per germline. The CDR3 has 15 amino acids. The trim removed 9 bases at V and 1 base at J, leaving 3 bases unmatched. The CDR3 region is CASRGLAGSYNEQFF. The CDR3 nucleotides are TGTGCCAGTAGGGGACTAGCGGGATCCTACAATGAGCAGTTCTTC.

The genes are TRBV3-1 (or the pseudogene TRBV3-2) and TRBJ2-4; 10 bases fit TRBD2. This CDR3 comprises 17 residues. V lost 5 bases to trimming and J lost 0 bases; unmatched junction nucleotides: 7. In germline, CDR1 is LGHDT, CDR2 YNNKEL (reference sequence). The CDR3 here is CASSAGLAEIAKNIQYF. The CDR3, as DNA: TGTGCCAGCAGCGCCGGACTAGCGGAAATAGCCAAAAACATTCAGTACTTC.

Written as DNA, the CDR3 is TGTGCCAGCAGGATACAGGGGGCGCGAGGCTACACCTTC. Protein product: CASRIQGARGYTF. The chain recombines TRBV6-5 with TRBJ1-2, with 9 bases fitting TRBD1. The V gene's germline CDR1 is MNHEY and CDR2 SVGAGI. V gave up 6 bases and J gave up 8 bases; unmatched junction bases: 7. This CDR3 spans 13 amino acids.

The chain carries TRBV7-3 and TRBJ1-1; D may be TRBD1 (6 bases). Germline CDR1 SGHTA, CDR2 FQGTGA. V gave up 5 bases and J gave up 5 bases, with 15 bases separating them. The CDR3 contains 14 residues. The CDR3 sequence: CASSPTGGLTEAFF. Here the CDR3 DNA reads TGTGCCAGCAGCCCGACCGGGGGGCTTACTGAAGCTTTCTTT. Full variable domain (remainder filled in from reference TRBV7-3 and TRBJ1-1): GAGVSQTPSNKVTEKGKYVELRCDPISGHTALYWYRQSLGQGPEFLIYFQGTGAADDSGLPNDRFFAVRPEGSVSTLKIQRTERGDSAVYLCASSPTGGLTEAFFGQGTRLTVV.

The chain combines TRBV4-3 with TRBJ2-7; D is ambiguous. This CDR3 region has 15 residues. Germline assignment: CDR1 LGHNA and CDR2 YSLEER. Trimming took 0 bases from V and 4 from J, leaving 13 bases between them. CDR3: CASSQELQDPYEQYF. The CDR3 nucleotides read TGCGCCAGCAGCCAAGAGCTGCAGGATCCTTACGAGCAGTACTTC.

The rearrangement joins TRBV5-4 to TRBJ2-7; D perhaps matches TRBD1 (5 bases). The better agreement between TRBJ2-1 and the DNA end casts doubt on the J call. This CDR3 comprises 16 residues. Looked up from germline, CDR1 is SGHNT and CDR2 is YYREEE (reference sequence). CDR3 loop: CASSLDGAASYNEQFF. The CDR3 bases are TGTGCCAGCAGCTTGGATGGGGCAGCCTCCTACAATGAGCAGTTCTTC.

The rearrangement uses TRBV3-1 (or the pseudogene TRBV3-2) and TRBJ2-1, with unresolved D. Trimming removed 1 base from V and 4 bases from J, with 8 bases in between. The CDR3 covers 14 residues. The germline V gene has CDR1 LGHDT and CDR2 YNNKEL (reference sequence). CDR3 sequence (DNA): TGTGCCAGCAGCCAAGTGTATCAGTACAATGAGCAGTTCTTC. Translated, it gives CASSQVYQYNEQFF.

The chain uses TRBV3-1 (or the pseudogene TRBV3-2) and TRBJ1-2; D perhaps matches TRBD1 (5 bases). V gave up 0 bases and J gave up 5 bases, with 16 bases separating them. The germline V gene encodes CDR1 LGHDT and CDR2 YNNKEL (reference sequence). The CDR3 totals 16 residues. This CDR3 reads CASSQDTGASMYGYTF. The CDR3 DNA is TGTGCCAGCAGCCAAGATACCGGGGCGTCTATGTATGGCTACACCTTC.